This T cell receptor beta chain was sequenced in a study of shared clonotypes between healthy human individuals. Overall study results and limits: Some clonotypes were shared by all four sorted-subset donors, while others were not shared. The non-shared ones had lower generation probabilities than the shared ones. Estimated richness values were generally larger in naive subsets than in memory subsets.

The assay was immunoSEQ multiplex PCR, and TCRdb's table has in-frame clones only and misses some. The sample records more than 2 million clones, 90% to 96% being singletons. Only Caucasian adults living in Nashville, Tennessee served as donors. Memory CD4+ cells were the fraction left after CD45RA+ naive selection. Notes on this clone: Its target is unknown.

Sample: naive CD4+ T cells sorted from blood. Stated subset: CD45RA+ positively selected. This receptor was taken from a man between 18 and 29 years old in good health.

This CDR3 is CASLPYGLGGYGYTF. The CDR3, as DNA: TGTGCCAGCCTCCCTTACGGGCTGGGTGGCTATGGCTACACCTTC. The rearrangement joins TRBV27 to TRBJ1-2; D ambiguous. Germline CDR1 MNHEY, CDR2 SMNVEV (reference sequence). The CDR3 is 15 amino acids. The V and J ends lost 8 bases and 4 bases respectively, with 20 bases between them.